What follows are 12 T cell receptor beta chains derived from one specimen sequenced in a study of post-analysis software for immune sequencing data. Study results and limitations: Five or six TRBV segments, TRBV5-6, TRBV5-1 and TRBV20-1 among them, were found more frequent in patients than controls.

cDNA libraries for TCR beta contained unique molecular identifiers. MiXCR was run by TCRdb on the PCR reads, yielding one entry per CDR3 protein. The sample has over 250,000 distinct CDR3 sequences; 35% to 40% are singletons. Antigens of these TCRs are unknown. Material for sequencing was blood. Receptors originate from a girl aged 10 to 17 with multiple sclerosis.

This clonotype showed up just a few times. The CDR3 here is CASSFTDTGELFF. DNA of the CDR3: TGCGCCAGCAGCTTTACAGACACCGGGGAGCTGTTTTTT. This chain connects TRBV5-1 to TRBJ2-2; no clear D gene. CDR3 length equals 13 residues. Germline V CDR1 and CDR2: SGHRS, YFSETQ. Deletions cut 2 bases from V and 3 bases from J, with 5 bases between.

Regarding this clonotype: A much more abundant neighbour one base away suggests this may be a read error. This chain links TRBV6-4 with TRBJ2-1; 7 bases line up with TRBD2. Germline lookup yields CDR1 MRHNA and CDR2 SNTAGT. This CDR3 contains 15 residues. The CDR3 loop reads CASSELASSYDEQFF. The CDR3 region has the DNA TGTGCCAGCAGTGAACTAGCGAGCTCCTACGATGAGCAGTTCTTC.

In this sample, this clonotype turned up many times. This chain uses TRBV7-9 with TRBJ2-4, with a tentative D call TRBD2 (5 bases). The V end lost 3 bases, the J end lost 0 bases, and 12 bases lay between the germline ends. CDR1 is SEHNR and CDR2 is FQNEAQ in the germline V gene (reference sequence). The CDR3 has 16 residues. DNA for the CDR3: TGTGCCAGCAGCTTCCCGGAGCGGTTAGCCAAAAACATTCAGTACTTC. Its protein is CASSFPERLAKNIQYF.

A remark on this clonotype: Given a much more abundant clone one base away, this may be a read error. J is TRBJ1-5 and V is TRBV12-3 or TRBV12-4; D may be TRBD1 (5 bases). CDR3 length: 14 residues. Deletions cut 6 bases from V and 4 bases from J, with 13 bases between. The CDR3 loop is CASRKQVKNQPQHF. In DNA form, the CDR3 reads TGTGCCAGCAGGAAACAGGTAAAGAATCAGCCCCAGCATTTT.

This clonotype was counted ten times or more. The CDR3 DNA follows: TGCAGTGCTAGCTTCCAGGGGGAGCAGTACTTC. Translating gives CSASFQGEQYF. The gene calls are TRBV20-1 and TRBJ2-7; D possibly corresponds to TRBD1 (6 bases). CDR3 length equals 11 residues. Trimming removed 3 bases from V and 7 bases from J, with 10 bases in between. Germline values: CDR1 DFQATT, CDR2 SNEGSKA (reference sequence).

The chain joins TRBV20-1 to TRBJ2-4; 10 bases fit TRBD2. The J call may be faulty, since TRBJ2-5 better matches the DNA end. Germline lookup yields CDR1 DFQATT and CDR2 SNEGSKA (reference sequence). This CDR3 spans 15 amino acids. The CDR3 DNA reads TGCAGTGCTAGAGTCCTAGCGGGAGTGGAGGAGACCCAGTACTTC. Protein sequence: CSARVLAGVEETQYF.

For this clonotype: This may come from a read error, since a much larger clone is one base off. The chain combines TRBV27 with TRBJ2-5, with D uncertain. Germline CDR1 reads MNHEY; CDR2 reads SMNVEV (reference sequence). There are 13 residues in the CDR3. V was shortened by 5 bases and J by 7 bases, with 14 bases between the two germline ends. CDR3 in amino acids: CASSAWPWRTQYF. The CDR3 DNA follows: TGTGCCAGCAGTGCTTGGCCTTGGCGGACCCAGTACTTC.

The table lists this clonotype with many counts. This chain connects TRBV5-1 to TRBJ2-3; D assignment may be TRBD1 or TRBD2 (5 bases each). In germline, CDR1 is SGHRS, CDR2 YFSETQ. V dropped 3 bases and J dropped 2 bases, with 7 bases sitting between them. This CDR3 contains 13 residues. Here the CDR3 reads CASSWGYTDTQYF. Written as DNA, the CDR3 is TGCGCCAGCAGCTGGGGGTACACAGATACGCAGTATTTT.

The chain employs TRBV28 and TRBJ2-7; 7 bases fit TRBD1. The V gene end was trimmed by 6 bases and the J gene end by 2 bases; junction bases not matched to a gene: 7. The CDR3 sequence is 14 residues long. The germline CDR1 and CDR2 sequences are MDHEN and SYDVKM. The chain's CDR3 is CASRNRGSPYEQYF. The DNA of the CDR3 is TGTGCCAGCAGAAACAGGGGCTCCCCCTACGAGCAGTACTTC.

The chain employs TRBV21-1 and TRBJ1-5; the DNA was not used to check the table's D call, TRBD1. TRBV21-1 is a listed pseudogene. The CDR3 length is 15 residues. The CDR3 DNA is TGTGCCAGCAGAAAAAGGGGGCGTAGCAATCAGCCCCAGCATTTT. It encodes CASRKRGRSNQPQHF.

The chain links TRBV6-1 to TRBJ2-7; unclear D gene. This CDR3 has 15 residues. The germline gives CDR1 MNHNS, CDR2 SASEGT. V lost 5 bases, J lost 3 bases, and 17 bases lay in between. Written as DNA, the CDR3 is TGTGCCAGCAGTTCCAAGCCGGACGGATTCTACGAGCAGTACTTC. Amino acids: CASSSKPDGFYEQYF.

V gene TRBV2 combines with J gene TRBJ2-3, with a possible D match to TRBD2 (5 bases). Deletions cut 9 bases from V and 0 bases from J, with 13 bases between. CDR1 is SNHLY and CDR2 is FYNNEI in the germline V gene. This CDR3 comprises 14 residues. The CDR3 region is CASFRESSTDTQYF. CDR3 DNA: TGTGCCAGTTTTCGGGAATCCAGCACAGATACGCAGTATTTT.